This T cell receptor beta chain was documented in a study of T cell repertoires in cytomegalovirus infection. Turning to the study itself: Shared public TCR beta signatures pointed to both CMV infection and a matching HLA type. Findings and caveats of the study: Cumulative frequency of public TCR beta families picked out carriers of CMV plus the relevant HLA. The ex vivo response was dominated by HLA-C-restricted CMV-specific TCR beta clonotypes.

From the reads, TCRdb called clonotypes with MiXCR, one entry per CDR3 protein. Among 570,000 or so distinct CDR3 sequences, 40% were seen once, and the ten largest hold about 46%. Germline values: CDR1 SGDLS, CDR2 YYNGEE. With 4 bases removed from V and 2 bases from J, the gap between germline ends came to 14 bases. The CDR3 runs to 15 residues. Details on this clonotype: Its antigen is unidentified.

The V call is TRBV9, the J call TRBJ2-3; D may be TRBD1 (6 bases). The receptor's source is a human donor in good health (CMV status not recorded). Some clones in this sample may be carry-over from other donors' samples. Sequences were derived from cultured PBMCs, sampled from culture after CMV antigen stimulation. The chain's CDR3 is CASSPRSGDTDTQYF. The CDR3, as DNA: TGTGCCAGCAGCCCCCGGTCAGGGGACACAGATACGCAGTATTTT. Drawing the rest from reference TRBV9 and TRBJ2-3, the complete variable domain is DSGVTQTPKHLITATGQRVTLRCSPRSGDLSVYWYQQSLDQGLQFLIQYYNGEERAKGNILERFSAQQFPDLHSELNLSSLELGDSALYFCASSPRSGDTDTQYFGPGTRLTVL.